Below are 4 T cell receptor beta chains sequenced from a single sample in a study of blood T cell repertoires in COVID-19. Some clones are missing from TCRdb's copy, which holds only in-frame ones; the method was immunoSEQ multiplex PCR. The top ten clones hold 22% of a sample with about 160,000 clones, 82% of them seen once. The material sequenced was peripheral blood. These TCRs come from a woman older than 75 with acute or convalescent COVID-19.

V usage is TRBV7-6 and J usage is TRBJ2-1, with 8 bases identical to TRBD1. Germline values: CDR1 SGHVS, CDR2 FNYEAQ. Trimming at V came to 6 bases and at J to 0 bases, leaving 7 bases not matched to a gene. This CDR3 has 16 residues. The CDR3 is CASRPGQGSSYNEQFF. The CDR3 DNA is TGTGCCAGCAGGCCCGGACAGGGTAGCTCCTACAATGAGCAGTTCTTC. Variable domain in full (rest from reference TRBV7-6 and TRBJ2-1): GAGVSQSPRYKVTKRGQDVALRCDPISGHVSLYWYRQALGQGPEFLTYFNYEAQQDKSGLPNDRFSAERPEGSISTLTIQRTEQRDSAMYRCASRPGQGSSYNEQFFGPGTRLTVL.

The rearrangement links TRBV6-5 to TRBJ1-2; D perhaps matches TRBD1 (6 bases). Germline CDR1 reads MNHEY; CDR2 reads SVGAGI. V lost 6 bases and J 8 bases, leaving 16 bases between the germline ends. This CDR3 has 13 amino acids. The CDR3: CASRTRGRVGYTF. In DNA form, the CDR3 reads TGTGCCAGCAGAACCAGGGGTAGAGTGGGCTACACCTTC.

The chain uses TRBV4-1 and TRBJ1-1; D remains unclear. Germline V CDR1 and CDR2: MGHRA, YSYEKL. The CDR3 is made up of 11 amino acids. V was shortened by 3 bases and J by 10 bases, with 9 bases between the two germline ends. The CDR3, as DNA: TGCGCCAGCAGCCAGGGAGTGGGAGCTTTCTTT. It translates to CASSQGVGAFF.

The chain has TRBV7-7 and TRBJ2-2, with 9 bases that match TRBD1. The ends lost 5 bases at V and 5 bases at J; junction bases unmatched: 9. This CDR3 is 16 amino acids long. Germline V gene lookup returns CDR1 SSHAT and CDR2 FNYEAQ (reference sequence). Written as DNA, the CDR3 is TGTGCCAGCAGCGTTGGGACAGGGAAAGGAACCGGGGAGCTGTTTTTT. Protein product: CASSVGTGKGTGELFF.